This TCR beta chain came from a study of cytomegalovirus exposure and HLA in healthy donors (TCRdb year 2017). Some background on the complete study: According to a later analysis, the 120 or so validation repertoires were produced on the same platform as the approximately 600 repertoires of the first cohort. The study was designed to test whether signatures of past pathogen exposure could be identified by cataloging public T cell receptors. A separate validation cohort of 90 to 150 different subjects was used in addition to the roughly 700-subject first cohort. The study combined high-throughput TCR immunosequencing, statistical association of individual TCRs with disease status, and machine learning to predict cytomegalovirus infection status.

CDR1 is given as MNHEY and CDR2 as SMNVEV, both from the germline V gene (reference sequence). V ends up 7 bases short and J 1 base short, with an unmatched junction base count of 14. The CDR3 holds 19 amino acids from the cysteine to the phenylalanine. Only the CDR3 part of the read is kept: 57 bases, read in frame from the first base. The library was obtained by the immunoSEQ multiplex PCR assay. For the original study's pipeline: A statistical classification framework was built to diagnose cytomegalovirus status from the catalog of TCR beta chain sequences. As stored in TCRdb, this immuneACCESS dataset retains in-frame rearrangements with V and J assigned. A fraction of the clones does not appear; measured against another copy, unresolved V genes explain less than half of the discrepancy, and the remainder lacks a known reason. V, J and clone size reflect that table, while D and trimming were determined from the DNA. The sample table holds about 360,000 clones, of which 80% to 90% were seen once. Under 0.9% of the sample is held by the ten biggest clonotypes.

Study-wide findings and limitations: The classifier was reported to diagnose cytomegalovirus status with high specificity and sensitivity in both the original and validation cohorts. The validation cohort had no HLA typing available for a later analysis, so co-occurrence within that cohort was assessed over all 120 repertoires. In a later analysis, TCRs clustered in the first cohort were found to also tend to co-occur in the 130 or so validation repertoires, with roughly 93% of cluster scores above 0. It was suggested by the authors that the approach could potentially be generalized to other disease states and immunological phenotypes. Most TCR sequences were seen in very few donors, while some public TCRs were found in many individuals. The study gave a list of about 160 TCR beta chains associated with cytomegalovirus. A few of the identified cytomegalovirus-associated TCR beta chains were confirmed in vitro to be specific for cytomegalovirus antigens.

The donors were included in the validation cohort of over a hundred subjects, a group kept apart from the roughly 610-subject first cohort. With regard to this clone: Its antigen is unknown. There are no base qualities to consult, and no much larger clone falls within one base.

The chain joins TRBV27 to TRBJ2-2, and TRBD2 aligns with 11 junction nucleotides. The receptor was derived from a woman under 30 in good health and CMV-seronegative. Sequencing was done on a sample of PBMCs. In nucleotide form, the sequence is TGTGCCAGCACCTCTGATAGCGGGAGGGCCAGAAGGAACACCGGGGAGCTGTTTTTT. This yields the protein CASTSDSGRARRNTGELFF.